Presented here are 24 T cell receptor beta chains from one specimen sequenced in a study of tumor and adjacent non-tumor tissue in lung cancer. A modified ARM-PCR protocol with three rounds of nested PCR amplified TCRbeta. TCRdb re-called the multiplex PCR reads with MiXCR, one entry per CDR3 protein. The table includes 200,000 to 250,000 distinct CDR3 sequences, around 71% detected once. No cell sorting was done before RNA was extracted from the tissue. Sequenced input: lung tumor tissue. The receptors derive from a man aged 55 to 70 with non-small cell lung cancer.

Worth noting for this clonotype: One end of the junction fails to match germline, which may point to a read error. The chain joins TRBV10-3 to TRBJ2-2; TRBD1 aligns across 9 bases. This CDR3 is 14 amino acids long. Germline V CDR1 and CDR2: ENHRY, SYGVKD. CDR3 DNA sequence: TGTGCCATCAAAGGACAGGGGAATGACGGGGAGCTGTTTTTC. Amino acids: CAIKGQGNDGELFF.

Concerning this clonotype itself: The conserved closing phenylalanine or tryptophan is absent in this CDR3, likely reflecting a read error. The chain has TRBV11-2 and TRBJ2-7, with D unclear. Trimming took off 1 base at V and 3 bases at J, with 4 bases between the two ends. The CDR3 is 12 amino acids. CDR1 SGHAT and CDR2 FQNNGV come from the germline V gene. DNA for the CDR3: TGTGCCAGCAGCTTAGGCCGCTACGAGCAGTACTTA. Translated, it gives CASSLGRYEQYL.

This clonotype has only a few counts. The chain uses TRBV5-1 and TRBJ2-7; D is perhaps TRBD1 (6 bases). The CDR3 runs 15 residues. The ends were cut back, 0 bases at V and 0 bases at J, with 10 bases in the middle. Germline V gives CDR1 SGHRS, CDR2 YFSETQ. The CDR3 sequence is CASSLVAGASYEQYF. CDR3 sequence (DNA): TGCGCCAGCAGCTTGGTGGCAGGGGCCTCCTACGAGCAGTACTTC.

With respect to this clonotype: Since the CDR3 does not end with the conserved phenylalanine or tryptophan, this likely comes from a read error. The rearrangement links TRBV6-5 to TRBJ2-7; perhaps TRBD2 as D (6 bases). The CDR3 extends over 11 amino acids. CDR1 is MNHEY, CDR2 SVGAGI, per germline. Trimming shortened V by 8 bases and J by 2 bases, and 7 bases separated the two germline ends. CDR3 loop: CASGGPYEQYL. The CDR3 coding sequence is TGTGCCAGCGGAGGGCCCTACGAGCAGTACTTA.

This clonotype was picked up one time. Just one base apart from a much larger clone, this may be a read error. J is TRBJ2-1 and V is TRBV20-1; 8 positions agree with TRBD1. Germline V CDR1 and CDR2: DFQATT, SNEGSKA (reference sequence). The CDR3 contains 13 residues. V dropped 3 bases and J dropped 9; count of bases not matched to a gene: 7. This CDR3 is CSASRGLNSEQFF. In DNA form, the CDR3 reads TGCAGTGCTAGCAGGGGGCTGAACAGTGAGCAGTTCTTC.

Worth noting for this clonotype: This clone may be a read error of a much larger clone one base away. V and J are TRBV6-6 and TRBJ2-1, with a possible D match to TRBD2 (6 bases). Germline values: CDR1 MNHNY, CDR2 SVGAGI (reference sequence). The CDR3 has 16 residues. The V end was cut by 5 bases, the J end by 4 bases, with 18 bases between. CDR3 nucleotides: TGTGCCAGCAGTGCAATTAACGGGAGTGTTTACAATGAGCAGTTCTTC. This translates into CASSAINGSVYNEQFF.

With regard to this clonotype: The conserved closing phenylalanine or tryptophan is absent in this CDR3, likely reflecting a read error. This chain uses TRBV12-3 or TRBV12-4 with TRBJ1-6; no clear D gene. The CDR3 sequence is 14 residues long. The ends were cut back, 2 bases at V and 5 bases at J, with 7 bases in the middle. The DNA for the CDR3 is TGTGCCAGCAGTTTAATAGGGAATAATTCACCCCTCCACTAT. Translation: CASSLIGNNSPLHY.

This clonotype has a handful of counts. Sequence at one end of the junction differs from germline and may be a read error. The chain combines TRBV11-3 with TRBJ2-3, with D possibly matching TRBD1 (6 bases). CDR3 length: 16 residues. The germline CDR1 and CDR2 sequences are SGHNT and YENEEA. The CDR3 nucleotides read TGTGCCAGCAGCAAACAGGGAGCGCTTAGTACAGATATGCAGTATTTT. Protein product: CASSKQGALSTDMQYF.

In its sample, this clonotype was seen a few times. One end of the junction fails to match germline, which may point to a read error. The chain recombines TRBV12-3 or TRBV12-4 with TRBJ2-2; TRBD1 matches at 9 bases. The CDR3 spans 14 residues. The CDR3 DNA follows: TGTGTCGCAACGGACAGGGGAAACATCGGGGAGCTGTTTTTT. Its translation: CVATDRGNIGELFF.

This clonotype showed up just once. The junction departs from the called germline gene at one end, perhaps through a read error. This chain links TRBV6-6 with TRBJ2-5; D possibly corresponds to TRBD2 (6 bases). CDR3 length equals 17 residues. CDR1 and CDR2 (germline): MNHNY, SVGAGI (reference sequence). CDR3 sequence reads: CASRYSSSGRAVETQYF. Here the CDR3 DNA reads TGTGCCAGCAGATACTCGAGTAGCGGAAGGGCCGTAGAGACCCAGTACTTC.

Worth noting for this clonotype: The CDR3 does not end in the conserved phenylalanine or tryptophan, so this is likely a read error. The CDR3 region is CASSYGTGAGETQYL. Here the CDR3 DNA reads TGTGCTAGTAGTTACGGGACAGGGGCAGGAGAGACCCAGTACCTC. The genes are TRBV6-5 and TRBJ2-5, with 10 bases aligning to TRBD1. The CDR3 totals 15 residues. Germline V gives CDR1 MNHEY, CDR2 SVGAGI.

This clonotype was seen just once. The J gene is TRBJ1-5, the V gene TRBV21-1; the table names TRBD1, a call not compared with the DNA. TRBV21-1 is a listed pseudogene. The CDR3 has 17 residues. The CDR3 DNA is TGTGCCAGCAGCAAGGGACAGGGGCCGAGGAGGTATCAGCCCCAGCATTTT. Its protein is CASSKGQGPRRYQPQHF.

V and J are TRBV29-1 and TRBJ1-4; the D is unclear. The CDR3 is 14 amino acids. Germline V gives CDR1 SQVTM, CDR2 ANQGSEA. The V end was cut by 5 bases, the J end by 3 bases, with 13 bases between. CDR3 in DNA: TGCAGCGTTCTGTCCGGCTCGTCTAATGAAAAACTGTTTTTT. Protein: CSVLSGSSNEKLFF. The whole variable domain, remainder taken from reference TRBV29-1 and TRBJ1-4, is SAVISQKPSRDICQRGTSLTIQCQVDSQVTMMFWYRQQPGQSLTLIATANQGSEATYESGFVIDKFPISRPNLTFSTLTVSNMSPEDSSIYLCSVLSGSSNEKLFFGSGTQLSVL.

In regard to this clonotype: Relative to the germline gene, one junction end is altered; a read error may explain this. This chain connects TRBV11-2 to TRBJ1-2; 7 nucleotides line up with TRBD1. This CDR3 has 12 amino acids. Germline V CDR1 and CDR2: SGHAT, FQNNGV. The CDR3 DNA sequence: TGTGCTAGCAGCCTCAGGGGGGACGACTACACCTTC. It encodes CASSLRGDDYTF.

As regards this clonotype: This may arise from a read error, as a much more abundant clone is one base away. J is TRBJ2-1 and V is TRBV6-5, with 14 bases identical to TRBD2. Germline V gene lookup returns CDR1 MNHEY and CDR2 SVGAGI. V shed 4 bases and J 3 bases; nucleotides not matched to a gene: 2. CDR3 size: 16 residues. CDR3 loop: CASSSGTSGSYNEQFF. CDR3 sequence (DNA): TGTGCCAGCAGTTCTGGGACTAGCGGGAGCTACAATGAGCAGTTCTTC.

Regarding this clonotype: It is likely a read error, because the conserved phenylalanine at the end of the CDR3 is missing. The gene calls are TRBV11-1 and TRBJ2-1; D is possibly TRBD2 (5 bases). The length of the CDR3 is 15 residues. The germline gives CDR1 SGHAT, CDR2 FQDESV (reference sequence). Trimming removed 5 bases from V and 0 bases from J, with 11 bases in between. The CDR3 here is CASSTDYNSYNEQFL. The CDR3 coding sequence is TGTGCCAGCAGCACCGACTACAACTCCTACAATGAGCAGTTCCTA.

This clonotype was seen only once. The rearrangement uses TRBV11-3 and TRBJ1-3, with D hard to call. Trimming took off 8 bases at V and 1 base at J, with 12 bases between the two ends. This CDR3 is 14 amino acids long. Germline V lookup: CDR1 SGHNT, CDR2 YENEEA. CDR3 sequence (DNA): TGTGCCAGCGGCAAAAGGGAATCTGGAAACACCATATATTTT. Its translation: CASGKRESGNTIYF.

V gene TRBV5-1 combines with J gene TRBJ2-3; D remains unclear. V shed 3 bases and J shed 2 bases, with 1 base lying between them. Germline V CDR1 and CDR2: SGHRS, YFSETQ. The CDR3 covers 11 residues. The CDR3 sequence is CASSSTDTQYF. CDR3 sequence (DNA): TGCGCCAGCAGCTCCACAGATACGCAGTATTTT.

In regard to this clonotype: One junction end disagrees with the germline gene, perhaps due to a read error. The CDR3 bases are TGCGCCAGTAACCAAGAGCAAGCGGGAGCATCCTACAATGACCAGTTCTTC. This translates into CASNQEQAGASYNDQFF. The rearrangement joins TRBV4-3 to TRBJ2-1, with 8 bases aligning to TRBD2. Germline V CDR1 and CDR2: LGHNA, YSLEER. The CDR3 length is 17 residues.

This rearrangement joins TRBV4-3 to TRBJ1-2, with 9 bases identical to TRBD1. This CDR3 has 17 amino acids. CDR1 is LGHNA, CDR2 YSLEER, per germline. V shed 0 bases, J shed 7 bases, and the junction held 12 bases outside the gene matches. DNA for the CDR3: TGCGCCAGCAGCCAAGAAGGGACAGGGCCTTTAAGGGGTGGCTACACCTTC. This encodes CASSQEGTGPLRGGYTF.

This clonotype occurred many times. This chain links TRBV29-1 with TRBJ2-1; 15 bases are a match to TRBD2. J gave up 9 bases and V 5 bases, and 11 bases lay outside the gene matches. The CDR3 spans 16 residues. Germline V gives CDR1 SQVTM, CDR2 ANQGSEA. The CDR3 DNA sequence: TGCAGCGTTCAAAGAAGTGGGACTAGCGGGAGGACTGAGCAGTTCTTC. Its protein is CSVQRSGTSGRTEQFF.

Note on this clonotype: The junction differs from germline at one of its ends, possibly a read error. In nucleotides, the CDR3 is TGCAGTCCTAGAGATGACAGGGGTTCGGATACGCAGTATTTT. Translation: CSPRDDRGSDTQYF. The chain is built from TRBV20-1 and TRBJ2-3, with 8 bases matching TRBD1. Looked up from germline, CDR1 is DFQATT and CDR2 is SNEGSKA (reference sequence). The CDR3 covers 14 residues.

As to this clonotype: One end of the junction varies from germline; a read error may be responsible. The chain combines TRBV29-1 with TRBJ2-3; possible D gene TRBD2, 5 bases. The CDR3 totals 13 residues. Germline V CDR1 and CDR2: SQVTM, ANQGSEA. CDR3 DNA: TGTAGCGTTATAGCTGGGAACACAGATACGCAGTATTTT. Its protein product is CSVIAGNTDTQYF.

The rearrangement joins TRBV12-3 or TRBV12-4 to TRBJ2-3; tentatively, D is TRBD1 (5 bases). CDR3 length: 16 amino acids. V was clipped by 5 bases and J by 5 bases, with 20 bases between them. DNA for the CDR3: TGTGCCAGCAGTCGCCGACAGACAAGGTTTGTAGATACGCAGTATTTT. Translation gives CASSRRQTRFVDTQYF.